These 22 T cell receptor beta chains were all obtained from the same sample, sequenced in a study of T cell repertoires in cytomegalovirus infection. One entry per CDR3 protein results from TCRdb running MiXCR on the reads. The table has under 850,000 distinct CDR3 sequences, 30% to 35% seen once. Their cognate antigens are unknown. The material sequenced was cultured PBMCs, taken from culture after CMV antigen stimulation. These receptors originate from a human donor in good health (CMV status not recorded). Some clones in this sample may be carry-over from other donors' samples.

This clonotype was seen many times. The rearrangement joins TRBV7-2 to TRBJ2-7; 10 nucleotides agree with TRBD1. Germline V gene data show CDR1 as SGHTA and CDR2 as FQGNSA. V dropped 1 base and J dropped 6; count of bases not matched to a gene: 3. The CDR3 covers 14 residues. The CDR3 DNA is TGTGCCAGCAGCTTAGGAGGGGACAGGGGCGAGCAGTACTTC. The encoded protein is CASSLGGDRGEQYF. Looking up the rest from reference TRBV7-2 and TRBJ2-7 gives the full variable domain: GAGVSQSPSNKVTEKGKDVELRCDPISGHTALYWYRQSLGQGLEFLIYFQGNSAPDKSGLPSDRFSAERTGGSVSTLTIQRTQQEDSAVYLCASSLGGDRGEQYFGPGTRLTVT.

This clonotype was seen ten or more times. The rearrangement joins TRBV7-2 to TRBJ2-6; D not resolved. V gave up 4 bases and J gave up 2 bases, with 0 bases separating them. The CDR3 totals 12 residues. Germline values: CDR1 SGHTA, CDR2 FQGNSA. The CDR3 loop is CASSSGANVLTF. CDR3 coding DNA: TGTGCCAGCAGCTCTGGGGCCAACGTCCTGACTTTC.

J is TRBJ1-6 and V is TRBV12-5; D is unresolved. Trimming cost V 7 bases and J 0 bases, with 19 bases left between them. The CDR3 contains 18 residues. Germline CDR1 reads LGHNT; CDR2 reads FRNRAP. The CDR3 protein is CASAIILALGSYNSPLHF. The CDR3 region has the DNA TGTGCTAGTGCCATTATTTTGGCGTTGGGCTCCTATAATTCACCCCTCCACTTT.

V gene TRBV7-8 combines with J gene TRBJ1-2; weak D call: TRBD1 (6 bases). This CDR3 comprises 16 residues. V lost 2 bases and J 8 bases, leaving 21 bases between the germline ends. Germline V CDR1 and CDR2: SGHVS, FQNEAQ. The CDR3 nucleotides read TGTGCCAGCAGCTTAACCCCCCCTTCGGGGGCAGGAGGCTACACCTTC. Its translation is CASSLTPPSGAGGYTF.

V is TRBV5-1 and J is TRBJ1-6; 8 nucleotides align to TRBD1. With V trimmed by 4 bases and J by 12 bases, 9 bases remained unmatched. CDR1 is SGHRS and CDR2 is YFSETQ in the germline V gene. The CDR3 sequence is 14 residues long. CDR3: CASSQDRVLGPLHF. CDR3 coding DNA: TGCGCCAGCAGCCAGGACAGGGTCTTAGGACCCCTCCACTTT. Filled out from reference TRBV5-1 and TRBJ1-6, the complete variable domain reads KAGVTQTPRYLIKTRGQQVTLSCSPISGHRSVSWYQQTPGQGLQFLFEYFSETQRNKGNFPGRFSGRQFSNSRSEMNVSTLELGDSALYLCASSQDRVLGPLHFGNGTRLTVT.

This clonotype was seen only a few times. The rearrangement uses TRBV20-1 and TRBJ2-1, with 8 bases lining up with TRBD1. Trimming removed 6 bases from V and 8 bases from J; junction bases left unmatched: 6. The CDR3 totals 12 residues. Germline V gene sequence: CDR1 DFQATT, CDR2 SNEGSKA (reference sequence). The CDR3 DNA follows: TGCAGTGCCAGGACAGGGTGGGATGAGCAGTTCTTC. Its translation is CSARTGWDEQFF.

This clonotype has only one observation. The V and J genes are TRBV2 and TRBJ2-7; 7 bases are shared with TRBD1. From germline, CDR1 is SNHLY and CDR2 FYNNEI. V shed 6 bases, J shed 6 bases, and the junction held 11 bases outside the gene matches. This CDR3 region has 14 residues. This CDR3 is CASRARQGPCEQYF. The CDR3 DNA reads as TGTGCCAGCAGAGCCCGACAGGGCCCGTGCGAGCAGTACTTC.

In its sample, this clonotype was seen a few times. V and J are TRBV2 and TRBJ1-5, with D possibly matching TRBD1 (5 bases). In germline, CDR1 is SNHLY, CDR2 FYNNEI. Trimming took 4 bases from V and 5 from J, leaving 9 bases between them. The CDR3 length is 13 residues. The CDR3 spells CASSGQYDQPQHF. The DNA for the CDR3 is TGTGCCAGCAGTGGACAGTATGATCAGCCCCAGCATTTT.

The gene calls are TRBV11-2 and TRBJ2-3; D perhaps matches TRBD2 (6 bases). Trimming stripped 5 bases from V and 14 bases from J, with 17 bases between. The CDR3 consists of 12 residues. CDR1 and CDR2 (germline): SGHAT, FQNNGV. The CDR3 DNA reads TGTGCCAGCAGCATCCGGGACTCCCCTGTGTATTTT. Amino acid sequence: CASSIRDSPVYF.

This sequence joins TRBV10-3 and TRBJ2-3; 9 nucleotides match TRBD2. Losses at the gene ends were 10 bases for V and 4 bases for J; bases not matched to a gene: 9. The CDR3 is 14 amino acids. Germline assignment: CDR1 ENHRY and CDR2 SYGVKD. CDR3 amino acids: CATLAGEVADTQYF. The CDR3 DNA reads TGTGCCACCTTAGCGGGAGAAGTCGCAGATACGCAGTATTTT.

This clonotype was recorded only once. V gene TRBV25-1 combines with J gene TRBJ1-5; D ambiguous. Germline-derived CDR1 and CDR2 are MGHDK and SYGVNS. This CDR3 is 12 amino acids long. V lost 2 bases, J lost 6 bases, and 5 bases lay in between. CDR3 bases: TGTGCCAGCAGTGAAGCGAGTCAGCCCCAGCATTTT. It yields the protein CASSEASQPQHF. Full variable domain (rest looked up from reference TRBV25-1 and TRBJ1-5): EADIYQTPRYLVIGTGKKITLECSQTMGHDKMYWYQQDPGMELHLIHYSYGVNSTEKGDLSSESTVSRIRTEHFPLTLESARPSHTSQYLCASSEASQPQHFGDGTRLSIL.

There are a few counts of this clonotype. This sequence joins TRBV19 and TRBJ1-4; 8 nucleotides line up with TRBD1. The length of the CDR3 is 14 residues. The junction had 9 bases not matched to a gene; V was cut back by 7 bases and J by 8 bases. Germline CDR1 and CDR2: LNHDA and SQIVND (reference sequence). CDR3 residues: CASTPDRDKEKLFF. The CDR3 DNA sequence: TGTGCCAGTACCCCGGACAGGGATAAAGAAAAACTGTTTTTT.

CDR3 coding DNA: TGCAGTGCTAGAGGTCCCGGGACAGGGTATGAAAAACTGTTTTTT. Translation gives CSARGPGTGYEKLFF. The chain links TRBV20-1 to TRBJ1-4; TRBD1 matches at 9 bases. This CDR3 spans 15 amino acids. Germline V gives CDR1 DFQATT, CDR2 SNEGSKA (reference sequence). The J segment lost 6 bases and the V segment lost 1 base, leaving 6 bases of the junction unmatched.

This clonotype was seen a few times. This rearrangement joins TRBV5-1 to TRBJ1-1; 8 bases line up with TRBD1. Unmatched junction bases numbered 9, after V lost 1 base and J lost 4 bases. Germline V gene sequence: CDR1 SGHRS, CDR2 YFSETQ. The CDR3 contains 16 residues. The CDR3 bases are TGCGCCAGCAGCTTGAGGACAGGGTCATCGGGCACTGAAGCTTTCTTT. It yields the protein CASSLRTGSSGTEAFF.

The V gene is TRBV3-1, the J gene TRBJ1-2, with 9 bases fitting TRBD1. Unmatched junction bases numbered 8, after V lost 5 bases and J lost 4 bases. This CDR3 is 15 amino acids long. Germline CDR1 is LGHDT and CDR2 is YNNKEL (reference sequence). CDR3 region: CASSVRDREVYGYTF. In DNA, the CDR3 is TGTGCCAGCAGCGTCCGGGACAGGGAGGTCTATGGCTACACCTTC.

The chain carries TRBV5-3 and TRBJ1-2; no clear D gene. TRBV5-3 is classed as an ORF, of uncertain function. The CDR3 sequence is 12 residues long. V gave up 3 bases and J gave up 8 bases, with 11 bases separating them. This CDR3 is CARSSGLEGYTF. In DNA form, the CDR3 reads TGTGCCAGAAGCTCGGGCCTTGAGGGCTACACCTTC.

CDR3 DNA sequence: TGTGCCAGCAATCGGGGGTCGAATTCACCCCTCCACTTT. Its protein product is CASNRGSNSPLHF. The chain employs TRBV28 and TRBJ1-6, with TRBD1 as a possible D gene (5 bases). Germline V lookup: CDR1 MDHEN, CDR2 SYDVKM. This CDR3 has 13 amino acids. With 7 bases removed from V and 7 bases from J, the gap between germline ends came to 11 bases.

The rearrangement links TRBV12-3 or TRBV12-4 to TRBJ1-1, with D uncertain. The CDR3 is made up of 14 amino acids. V was pared by 6 bases and J by 1 base, with 12 bases between. The CDR3 region is CASSIRVSNTEAFF. The CDR3 bases are TGTGCCAGCAGCATCCGGGTATCGAACACTGAAGCTTTCTTT.

The genes are TRBV6-1 and TRBJ2-1; the match to TRBD1 covers 7 bases. The V gene end was trimmed by 3 bases and the J gene end by 8 bases; junction bases not matched to a gene: 10. The CDR3 extends over 15 amino acids. Germline CDR1 and CDR2: MNHNS and SASEGT. CDR3 residues: CASSEHDRVGDEQFF. The CDR3 DNA reads TGTGCCAGCAGTGAGCACGACAGGGTGGGGGATGAGCAGTTCTTC.

Points on this clonotype: The junction shows a germline mismatch at one end, possibly a read error. V and J are TRBV6-5 and TRBJ2-7, with a tentative D call TRBD2 (6 bases). The CDR3 loop spans 14 amino acids. Germline CDR1 is MNHEY and CDR2 is SVGAGI. CDR3 DNA: TGTGCCAGCAGACTGGCGGGGACCTCCGACGAGCAGTACTTC. Translating gives CASRLAGTSDEQYF.

This clonotype was counted only a few times. The chain uses TRBV6-2 or TRBV6-3 and TRBJ2-1, with 9 bases that match TRBD2. V shed 5 bases and J 6 bases; nucleotides not matched to a gene: 8. Germline CDR1 is MNHEY and CDR2 is SVGEGT. The length of the CDR3 is 15 residues. For the CDR3, the DNA is TGTGCCAGCAGTCGAGCGGGAGGATTCGGCAATGAGCAGTTCTTC. Amino acid sequence: CASSRAGGFGNEQFF.

This clonotype was found a few times. This chain links TRBV29-1 with TRBJ2-1; 8 nucleotides agree with TRBD2. V gave up 3 bases and J gave up 4 bases; unmatched junction bases: 5. The CDR3 has 14 amino acids. CDR1 and CDR2 from the germline V gene are SQVTM and ANQGSEA. CDR3 sequence: CSVDPAGAYNEQFF. For the CDR3, the DNA is TGCAGCGTTGATCCAGCGGGAGCATACAATGAGCAGTTCTTC.